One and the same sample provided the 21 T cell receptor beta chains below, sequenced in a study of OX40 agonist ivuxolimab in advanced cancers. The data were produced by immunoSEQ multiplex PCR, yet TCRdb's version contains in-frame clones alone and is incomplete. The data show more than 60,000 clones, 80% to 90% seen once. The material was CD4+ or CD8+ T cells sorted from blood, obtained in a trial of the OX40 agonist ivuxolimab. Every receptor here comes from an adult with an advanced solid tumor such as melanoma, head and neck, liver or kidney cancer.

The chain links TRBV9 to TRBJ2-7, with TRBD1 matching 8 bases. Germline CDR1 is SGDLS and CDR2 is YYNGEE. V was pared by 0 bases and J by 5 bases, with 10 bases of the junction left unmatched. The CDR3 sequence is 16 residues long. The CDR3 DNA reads TGTGCCAGCAGCGTAGGGAGGACAGGGTTATTTGACGAGCAGTACTTC. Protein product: CASSVGRTGLFDEQYF.

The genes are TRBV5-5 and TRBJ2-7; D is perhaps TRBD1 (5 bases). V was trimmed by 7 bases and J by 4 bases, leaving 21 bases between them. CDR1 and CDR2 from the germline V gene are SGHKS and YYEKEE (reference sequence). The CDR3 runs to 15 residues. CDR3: CASALVRQNIYEQYF. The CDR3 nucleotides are TGTGCCAGCGCACTCGTGAGACAGAATATTTACGAGCAGTACTTC.

The chain's CDR3 is CASSSPAPGELFF. The CDR3 bases are TGTGCCAGCAGTTCCCCAGCGCCCGGGGAGCTGTTTTTT. V is TRBV27 and J is TRBJ2-2; D unclear. The CDR3 length is 13 residues. Germline-derived CDR1 and CDR2 are MNHEY and SMNVEV (reference sequence). Between the trimmed V and J ends, which lost 4 bases and 6 bases, there was a span of 9 bases.

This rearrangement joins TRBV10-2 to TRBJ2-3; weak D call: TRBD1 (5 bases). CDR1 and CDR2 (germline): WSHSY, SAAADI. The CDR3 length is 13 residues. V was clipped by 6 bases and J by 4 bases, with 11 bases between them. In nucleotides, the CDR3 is TGCGCCAGCAGGAGACAGTACCCAGATACGCAGTATTTT. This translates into CASRRQYPDTQYF.

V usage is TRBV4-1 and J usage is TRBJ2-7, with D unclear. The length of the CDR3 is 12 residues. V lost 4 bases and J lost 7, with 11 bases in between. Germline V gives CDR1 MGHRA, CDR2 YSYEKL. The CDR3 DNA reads TGCGCCAGCAGCCCCGGAACCTGGGAGCAGTACTTC. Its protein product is CASSPGTWEQYF.

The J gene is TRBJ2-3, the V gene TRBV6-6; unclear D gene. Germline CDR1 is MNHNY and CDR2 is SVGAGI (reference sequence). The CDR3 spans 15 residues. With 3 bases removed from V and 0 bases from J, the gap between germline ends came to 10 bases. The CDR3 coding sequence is TGTGCCAGCAGTTATTCCCCAGATAGCACAGATACGCAGTATTTT. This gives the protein CASSYSPDSTDTQYF.

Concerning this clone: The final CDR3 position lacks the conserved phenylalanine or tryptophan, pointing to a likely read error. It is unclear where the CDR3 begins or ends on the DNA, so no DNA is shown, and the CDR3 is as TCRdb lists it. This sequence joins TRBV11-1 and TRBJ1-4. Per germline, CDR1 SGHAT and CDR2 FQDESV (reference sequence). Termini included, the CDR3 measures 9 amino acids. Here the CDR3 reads CASSDLLEV.

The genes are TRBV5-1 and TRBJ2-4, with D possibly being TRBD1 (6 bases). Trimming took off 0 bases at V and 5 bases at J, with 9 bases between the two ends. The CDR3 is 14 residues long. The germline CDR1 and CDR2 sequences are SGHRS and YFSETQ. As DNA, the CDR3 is TGCGCCAGCAGCTTGGCAGGGGCAGAAAACATTCAGTACTTC. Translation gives CASSLAGAENIQYF. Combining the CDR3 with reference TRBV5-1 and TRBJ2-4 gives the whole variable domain KAGVTQTPRYLIKTRGQQVTLSCSPISGHRSVSWYQQTPGQGLQFLFEYFSETQRNKGNFPGRFSGRQFSNSRSEMNVSTLELGDSALYLCASSLAGAENIQYFGAGTRLSVL.

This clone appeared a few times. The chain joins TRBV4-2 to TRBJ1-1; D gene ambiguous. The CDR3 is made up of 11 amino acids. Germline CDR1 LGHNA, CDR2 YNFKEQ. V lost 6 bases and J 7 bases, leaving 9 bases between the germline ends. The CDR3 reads CASSLGVEAFF. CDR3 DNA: TGTGCCAGCAGTCTCGGGGTTGAAGCTTTCTTT.

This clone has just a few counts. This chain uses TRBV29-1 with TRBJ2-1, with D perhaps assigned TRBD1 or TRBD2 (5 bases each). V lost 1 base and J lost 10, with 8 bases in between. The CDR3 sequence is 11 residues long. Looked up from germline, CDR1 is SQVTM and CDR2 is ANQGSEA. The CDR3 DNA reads TGCAGCGTTGAAGCCAGGGAGGAGCAGTTCTTC. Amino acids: CSVEAREEQFF.

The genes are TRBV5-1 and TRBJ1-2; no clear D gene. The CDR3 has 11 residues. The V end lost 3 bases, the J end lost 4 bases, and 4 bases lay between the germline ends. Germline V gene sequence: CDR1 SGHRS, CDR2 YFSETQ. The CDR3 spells CASSSAYGYTF. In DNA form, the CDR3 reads TGCGCCAGCAGCTCCGCCTATGGCTACACCTTC. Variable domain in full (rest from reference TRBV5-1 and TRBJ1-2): KAGVTQTPRYLIKTRGQQVTLSCSPISGHRSVSWYQQTPGQGLQFLFEYFSETQRNKGNFPGRFSGRQFSNSRSEMNVSTLELGDSALYLCASSSAYGYTFGSGTRLTVV.

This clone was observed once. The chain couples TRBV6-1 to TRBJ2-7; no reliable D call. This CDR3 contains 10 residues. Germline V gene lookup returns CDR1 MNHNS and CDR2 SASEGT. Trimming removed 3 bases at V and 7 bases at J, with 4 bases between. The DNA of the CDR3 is TGTGCCAGCAGTGACTGGGAGCAGTACTTC. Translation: CASSDWEQYF.

The CDR3 spells CASSFTLAGTSTDTQYF. The CDR3 DNA sequence: TGTGCCAGCAGCTTCACTTTAGCGGGCACTAGCACAGATACGCAGTATTTT. The gene calls are TRBV7-3 and TRBJ2-3; 7 positions agree with TRBD2. Germline V gene sequence: CDR1 SGHTA, CDR2 FQGTGA. The length of the CDR3 is 17 residues. With 3 bases clipped from V and 0 bases from J, the junction kept 9 bases outside the gene matches.

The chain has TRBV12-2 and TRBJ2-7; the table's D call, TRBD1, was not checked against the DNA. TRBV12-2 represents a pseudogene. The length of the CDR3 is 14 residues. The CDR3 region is CASRLVAGVHEQYF. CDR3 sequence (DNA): TGTGCAAGTCGCTTAGTTGCAGGGGTGCACGAGCAGTACTTC.

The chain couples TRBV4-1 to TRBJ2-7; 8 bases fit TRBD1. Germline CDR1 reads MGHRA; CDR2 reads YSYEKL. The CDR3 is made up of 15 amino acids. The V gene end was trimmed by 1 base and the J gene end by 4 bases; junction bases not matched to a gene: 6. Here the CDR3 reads CASSQGSDRGYEQYF. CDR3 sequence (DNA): TGCGCCAGCAGCCAAGGGAGTGACAGGGGTTACGAGCAGTACTTC.

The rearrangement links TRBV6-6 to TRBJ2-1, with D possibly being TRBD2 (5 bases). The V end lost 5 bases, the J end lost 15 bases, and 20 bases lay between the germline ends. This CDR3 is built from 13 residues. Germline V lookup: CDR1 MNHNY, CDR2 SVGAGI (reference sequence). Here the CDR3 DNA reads TGTGCCAGCAGTCCCCTGAGGGAGCGCGAGGGGTTCTTC. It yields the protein CASSPLREREGFF.

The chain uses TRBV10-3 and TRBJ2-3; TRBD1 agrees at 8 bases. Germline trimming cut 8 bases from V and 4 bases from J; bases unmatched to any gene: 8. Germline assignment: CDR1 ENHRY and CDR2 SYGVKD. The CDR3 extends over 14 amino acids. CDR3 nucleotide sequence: TGTGCCATCGGAATGGGACAGGCATCAGATACGCAGTATTTT. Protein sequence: CAIGMGQASDTQYF.

The CDR3 coding sequence is TGTGCCAGCAGTTTATATTCAGATACGCAGTATTTT. Its protein product is CASSLYSDTQYF. This chain links TRBV28 with TRBJ2-3; D ambiguous. V shed 1 base and J shed 4 bases, with 3 bases lying between them. The CDR3 totals 12 residues. Germline CDR1 is MDHEN and CDR2 is SYDVKM.

The DNA of the CDR3 is TGTGCCAGCAGAACGGACAGGGGGCGAGACAATGAAAAACTGTTTTTT. It is translated as CASRTDRGRDNEKLFF. This rearrangement joins TRBV2 to TRBJ1-4; 11 bases are a match to TRBD1. CDR3 length: 16 residues. V was pared by 6 bases and J by 5 bases, with 8 bases of the junction left unmatched. CDR1 and CDR2 from the germline V gene are SNHLY and FYNNEI. Filled out from reference TRBV2 and TRBJ1-4, the complete variable domain reads EPEVTQTPSHQVTQMGQEVILRCVPISNHLYFYWYRQILGQKVEFLVSFYNNEISEKSEIFDDQFSVERPDGSNFTLKIRSTKLEDSAMYFCASRTDRGRDNEKLFFGSGTQLSVL.

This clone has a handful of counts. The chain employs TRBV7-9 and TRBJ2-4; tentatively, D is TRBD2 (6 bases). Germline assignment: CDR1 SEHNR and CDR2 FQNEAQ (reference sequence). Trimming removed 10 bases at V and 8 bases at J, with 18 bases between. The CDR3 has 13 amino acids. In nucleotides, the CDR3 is TGTGCCACCCAGCCGCCTCGGAGGGACATTCAGTACTTC. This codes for CATQPPRRDIQYF.

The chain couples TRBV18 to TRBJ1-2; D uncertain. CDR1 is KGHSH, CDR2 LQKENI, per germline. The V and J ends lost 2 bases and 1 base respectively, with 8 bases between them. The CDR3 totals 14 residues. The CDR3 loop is CASSPGSFNYGYTF. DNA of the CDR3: TGTGCCAGCTCACCAGGGTCGTTTAACTATGGCTACACCTTC.